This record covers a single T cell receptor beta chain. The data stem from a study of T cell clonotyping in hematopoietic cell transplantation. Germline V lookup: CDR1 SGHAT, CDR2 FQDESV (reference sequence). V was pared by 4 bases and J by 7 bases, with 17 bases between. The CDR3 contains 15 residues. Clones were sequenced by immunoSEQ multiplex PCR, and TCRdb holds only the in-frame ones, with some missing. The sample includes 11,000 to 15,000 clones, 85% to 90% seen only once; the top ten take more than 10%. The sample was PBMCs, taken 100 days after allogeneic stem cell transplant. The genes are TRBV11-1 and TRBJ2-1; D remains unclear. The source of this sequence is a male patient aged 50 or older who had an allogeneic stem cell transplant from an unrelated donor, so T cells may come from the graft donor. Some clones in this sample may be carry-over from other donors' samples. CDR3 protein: CASSSARPGPNEQFF. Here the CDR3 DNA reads TGTGCCAGCAGCTCGGCCCGGCCCGGGCCGAATGAGCAGTTCTTC. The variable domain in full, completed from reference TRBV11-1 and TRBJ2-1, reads EAEVAQSPRYKITEKSQAVAFWCDPISGHATLYWYRQILGQGPELLVQFQDESVVDDSQLPKDRFSAERLKGVDSTLKIQPAELGDSAMYLCASSSARPGPNEQFFGPGTRLTVL.